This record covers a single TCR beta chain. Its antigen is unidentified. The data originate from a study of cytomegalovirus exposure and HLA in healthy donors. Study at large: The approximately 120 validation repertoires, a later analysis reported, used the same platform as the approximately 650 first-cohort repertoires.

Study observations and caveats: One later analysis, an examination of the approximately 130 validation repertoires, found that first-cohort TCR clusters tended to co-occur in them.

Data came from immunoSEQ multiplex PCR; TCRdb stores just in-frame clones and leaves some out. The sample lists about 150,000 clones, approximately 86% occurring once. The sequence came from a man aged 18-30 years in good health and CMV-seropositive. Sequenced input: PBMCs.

The CDR3 nucleotides read TGTGCCAGCAGCCAATCGCGGCAGCTCTATGGCTACACCTTC. Its translation: CASSQSRQLYGYTF. The gene calls are TRBV16 and TRBJ1-2; D is undetermined. V dropped 0 bases and J dropped 4 bases, with 9 bases sitting between them. Looked up from germline, CDR1 is KGHSY and CDR2 is FQNENV. The CDR3 has 14 amino acids.